Detailed here is one TCR beta chain. The data originate from a study of T cell responses to AZD1222 COVID-19 vaccine. Profiling relied on immunoSEQ multiplex PCR, and the TCRdb table lists in-frame clones only, not all of them. Among approximately 60,000 clones listed, 65% to 90% were seen once. Sequenced material: peripheral blood, taken 28 days after the second AZD1222 dose. The clonotype was recovered from an adult who received the AZD1222 COVID-19 vaccine.

The DNA for the CDR3 is TGTGCCAGCAGCACATGGACAGGGGTCAATTCACCCCTCCACTTT. Encoded protein: CASSTWTGVNSPLHF. The chain uses TRBV5-6 and TRBJ1-6, with 9 nucleotides matching TRBD1. V lost 4 bases, J lost 7 bases, and 6 bases stayed unmatched. The germline V gene has CDR1 SGHDT and CDR2 YYEEEE. This CDR3 contains 15 residues.